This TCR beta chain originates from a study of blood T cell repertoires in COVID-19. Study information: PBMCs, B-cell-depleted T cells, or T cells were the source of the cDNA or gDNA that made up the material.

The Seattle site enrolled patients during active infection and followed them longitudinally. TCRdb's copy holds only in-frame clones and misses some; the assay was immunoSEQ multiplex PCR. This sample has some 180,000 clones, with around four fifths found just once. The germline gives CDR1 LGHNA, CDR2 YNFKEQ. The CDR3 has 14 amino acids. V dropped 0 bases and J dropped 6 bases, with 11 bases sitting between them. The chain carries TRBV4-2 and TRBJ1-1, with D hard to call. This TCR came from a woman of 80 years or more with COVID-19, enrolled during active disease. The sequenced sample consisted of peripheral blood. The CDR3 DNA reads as TGTGCCAGCAGCCAAGATCTGCGGGCCTCTGAAGCTTTCTTT. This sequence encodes CASSQDLRASEAFF.